This T cell receptor beta chain emerged from a study of cytomegalovirus exposure and HLA in healthy donors (dated by TCRdb to between 2016 and 2019). Regarding the research as a whole: An earlier analysis of about 560 of the donors reported approximately 300 Gb of sequence data and 117 million unique TCR beta sequences obtained from around 170 million T cells. An early release that covered several hundred HLA-typed donors contained about 290 gigabases of sequencing data and about 93 million unique TCR sequences. Of the 300 to 500 genotyped donors, 65% to 90% were placed in the genetic ancestry cluster associated with self-reported Caucasian donors. The study was designed to test whether signatures of past pathogen exposure could be identified by cataloging public T cell receptors. Using immunosequencing, the study profiled T cell repertoires from some 670 subjects and related those repertoires to cytomegalovirus serostatus. In addition to the first cohort of several hundred subjects, a separate validation cohort of approximately 110 different subjects was used. High-throughput TCR immunosequencing, statistical association of individual TCRs with disease status, and machine learning were combined to predict cytomegalovirus infection status. To study patterns of TCR occurrence, a later analysis re-analyzed previously published TCR beta repertoires from 666 donors and added high-resolution HLA genotyping. Rather than using new phenotypic data, the later analysis identified candidate immune exposures from TCR beta sequences and from how often those sequences occurred across donors. To decide whether each TCR beta V gene segment behaved as functional or pseudogenic, an earlier analysis of fewer than 750 of the donors relied on high-throughput TCR beta sequencing. Alongside the repertoire data, information on donor age, sex, ethnicity and CMV serostatus was compiled. Genome-wide SNP genotypes for about 60% of the roughly 700 donors were used in a later genetic analysis, which treated that subset as a discovery cohort. Every repertoire in the discovery cohort had been generated on one and the same sequencing platform. HLA typing included class I and class II loci at four-digit resolution. Typing coverage differed by locus: A, B, C, DRB1 and DQB1 were typed in about 629-640 donors, DQA1 in 500 to 550, DPA1 in 600 to 610, and DPB1 in just under 490. About five DR-DQ haplotypes were treated as single units for association and clustering because of strong linkage in the cohort. Across 398 genotyped donors of the cohort, an average of about 250,000 unique TCR beta nucleotide sequences per donor were sequenced, and 15% to 20% of those sequences were non-productive.

Points on this clone: The specificity of this receptor is unknown. Nothing much larger sits one base from this clone, and base qualities are not available.

The protocol used for the library was the immunoSEQ multiplex PCR assay. For the multiplex PCR, a mixture combining 60 forward primers for TCR Vbeta segments and 13 reverse primers for TCR Jbeta segments was used. A multiplex PCR assay on genomic DNA amplified the CDR3 region of rearranged TCR beta genes. The amplified TCR beta libraries were sequenced on the Illumina HiSeq System as 87-base-pair reads. Regarding the original processing steps: A later analysis tallied around 80 million unique TCR beta chains across the 610 or so repertoires, and roughly 11 million of those chains were shared by two or more donors. Raw reads were error-corrected and collapsed into unique sequences with a nearest-neighbor algorithm that merged closely related sequences to remove PCR and sequencing errors. V, D and J gene segments were assigned by aligning CDR3 sequences to IMGT reference sequences. For a sequence to be retained, a match of at least six nucleotides to both a V gene segment and a J gene segment was required. A rearrangement was called productive if the CDR3 had no stop codons and remained in frame with V and J, and every other rearrangement was called non-productive. CDR3 was defined by IMGT convention, running from the second conserved V-encoded cysteine to the conserved J-encoded phenylalanine. Sequences without an unambiguous match to a single V gene segment were excluded from the earlier analysis of a few hundred of the donors. An earlier analysis of 587 of the donors classified V segments as functional when productive rearrangements were above 56.7% and as segregating when the standard deviation between donors was above 5%. A statistical classification framework was built for diagnosing cytomegalovirus status from the catalog of TCR beta chain sequences. In a later analysis, TCR nucleotide sequences were compared against IMGT/GENE-DB human TR gene sequences so that V and J genes could be assigned. Using the TCRdist pipeline, a later analysis assigned CDR3 sequences along with most-parsimonious VDJ recombination scenarios. In a later analysis, every TCR beta chain was defined by the combination of its CDR3 amino acid sequence and its V-gene family, and reads without a unique V-gene family were dropped. As a way to deal with suspected cross-contamination and a sequencing artifact, a later analysis dropped roughly 620 nucleotide sequences that were highly shared and had low generation probability. In a later analysis, a clonal expansion index was calculated for each public chain from normalized within-repertoire ranks of inferred template counts. In a later analysis, generation probabilities were computed using a VDJ recombination model fitted to out-of-frame rearrangements, and the results were checked against IGoR. Hypergeometric tests were used in a later analysis to score TCR-TCR, TCR-HLA and TCR-CMV co-occurrence, with a repertoire-size bias correction applied to the TCR pairs. To estimate false discovery rates, a later analysis permuted the HLA or CMV assignments 20 times. In a later analysis, co-occurring TCRs were grouped using DBSCAN, and TCRdist sequence similarity was added for clustering within HLA-allele-positive subsets. Repertoires with fewer than 30,000 or more than 120,000 public chains, plus five repertoires with anomalous nucleotide sharing, were excluded from co-occurrence clustering. Entries here come from immuneACCESS through TCRdb and include only in-frame sequences with V and J called. Some clones fail to appear in such tables; in the studies checked, an unresolved V gene covers under half of the shortfall, and the cause of the remainder is unknown. That table furnishes V, J and clone size, whereas the DNA furnished D and trimming. This sample is represented by around 150,000 clones; 80% of them were singletons. The ten largest clones take up 2.2% of the sample.

For CDR1 and CDR2, the germline V gene lists SGHRS and YFSETQ. The junction carries 9 bases between V and J, which are trimmed by 4 bases and 2 bases respectively. Counted from cysteine to phenylalanine, this CDR3 has 13 amino acids. The sequence is cut down to CDR3 DNA, 39 bases in frame from base 1. The cohort comprised some 730 healthy bone marrow donors. At the time of sampling, all cohort members were nominally healthy, though unrecorded immune exposures were likely present. The donor was CMV seronegative and was included in the group of a few hundred seronegative cohort members. Every donor gave a peripheral blood sample, and the peripheral blood mononuclear cells from that sample were used for TCR beta sequencing. The Qiagen DNeasy Blood Extraction Kit was used to extract genomic DNA from the blood cell samples. The paper as a whole reports these results and caveats: A further reported finding was that TCR beta sequences accurately predicted the HLA-A and HLA-B alleles for most subjects in the first cohort. Specific HLA alleles were associated with around 18,000 TCR beta sequences at a false discovery rate of 0.05 in a later analysis. The study gave a list of under 200 TCR beta chains associated with cytomegalovirus. Correlated functional status among segregating V segments might be attributable to linkage disequilibrium, but an unknown experimental factor could not be ruled out. The classifier was reported to diagnose cytomegalovirus status with high specificity and sensitivity in both the original and validation cohorts. According to the authors, the approach could potentially be generalized to other disease states and immunological phenotypes. When HLA alleles, especially DR and DQ, strongly co-occurred, attributing TCR associations to individual alleles was difficult. In a later analysis, TCR association rates were found to vary across HLA loci, with the most associated TCRs seen for DRB1 alleles and the fewest for HLA-C alleles. In an earlier analysis of some 500 of the donors, most TCR beta V segments appeared in productive rearrangements about 90% or about 30% of the time, broadly matching IMGT annotations. CMV serostatus was the only immune exposure information available for the cohort. About 17 rarely observed V segments, including chromosome 9 orphons, were excluded from the earlier analysis of a few hundred of the donors because counts were too low. V-gene and J-gene trimming of TCR beta chains was associated with a missense DCLRE1C variant in a later genetic analysis, and the association was replicated in an independent cohort. In a later genetic analysis, fewer N-insertions in productive TCRs were reported among donors in an Asian-associated ancestry cluster than the roughly 670-donor mean. Some IMGT-functional V segments, including TRBV6-2 and TRBV6-3, could not be told apart with the 87-base-pair reads, so those segments were excluded. A few of the identified cytomegalovirus-associated TCR beta chains were confirmed in vitro to be specific for cytomegalovirus antigens. A cluster of highly shared sequence variants was judged likely to be a technical artifact of the sequencing pipeline. Because HLA typing was missing for some donors at each locus, association tests included only the typed subset. In this cohort, only TCR beta chains were sequenced, and detectable features were limited by the absence of alpha or paired-chain data. While some public TCRs were present in many individuals, most TCR sequences turned up only very rarely across donors. Presence/absence analyses assumed roughly uniform sequencing depth across donors, an assumption that may not hold. A later analysis found that most CMV-associated TCR beta chains appeared HLA-restricted, with HLA associations seemingly driven largely by CMV exposure. In a later analysis, HLA-associated TCR beta chains showed more clonal expansion and lower generation probabilities than non-associated chains that were equally common. According to a later analysis, parvovirus B19, influenza, CMV and Epstein-Barr virus appeared linked to several top co-occurrence clusters.

This clonotype was sampled from a young man in good health and CMV-seronegative. The sequencing sample was made of PBMCs. The chain uses TRBV5-1 and TRBJ1-2; 5 matching bases give a weak D call of TRBD1. The nucleotide sequence is given as TGCGCCAGCAGCCAGACAGTAAACTATGGCTACACCTTC. It encodes CASSQTVNYGYTF.